The 20 T cell receptor beta chains listed next were all sequenced from one sample in a study of T-cell reconstitution after alpha-beta-depleted transplantation in children. Unique molecular identifiers were incorporated during preparation of the TCRbeta library. Via MiXCR, TCRdb re-called the PCR reads, giving one row per CDR3 protein. The sample lists 230,000 or so distinct CDR3 sequences; approximately 12% were seen once. Here the sequenced sample was PBMCs from the stem cell graft donor, taken from the stem cell graft. These receptors all come from a human donor who donated a stem cell graft to a child with acute lymphoblastic leukemia.

This clonotype was recorded many times. The rearrangement joins TRBV7-2 to TRBJ1-2; D might be TRBD1 (5 bases). This CDR3 has 15 amino acids. V was clipped by 1 base and J by 3 bases, with 12 bases between them. CDR1 is SGHTA and CDR2 is FQGNSA in the germline V gene. The DNA for the CDR3 is TGTGCCAGCAGCTTAGTCGACAGCCAAGACTATGGCTACACCTTC. Its protein product is CASSLVDSQDYGYTF.

This clonotype was picked up many times. The rearrangement joins TRBV9 to TRBJ1-4, with TRBD1 matching 9 bases. Looked up from germline, CDR1 is SGDLS and CDR2 is YYNGEE. The CDR3 sequence is 16 residues long. Trimming removed 3 bases from V and 5 bases from J; junction bases left unmatched: 8. CDR3 coding DNA: TGTGCCAGCAGCGCCGGTCGACAGGGGGGAAATGAAAAACTGTTTTTT. It yields the protein CASSAGRQGGNEKLFF.

This clonotype was counted ten times or more. V gene TRBV6-5 combines with J gene TRBJ2-7; 7 positions match TRBD2. There are 17 residues in the CDR3. J was trimmed by 3 bases and V by 4 bases; bases with no gene match: 15. CDR1 and CDR2 (germline): MNHEY, SVGAGI. The CDR3 loop reads CASSSAMLTSRDYEQYF. In DNA form, the CDR3 reads TGTGCCAGCAGTTCCGCGATGCTGACTAGCAGAGACTACGAGCAGTACTTC.

This clonotype has ten or more counts. CDR3 amino acids: CASSVEKVSVGAFF. The CDR3 DNA reads as TGTGCCAGCAGCGTAGAAAAAGTTTCGGTCGGAGCTTTCTTT. The chain recombines TRBV9 with TRBJ1-1, with D uncertain. V was clipped by 0 bases and J by 10 bases, with 16 bases between them. Germline CDR1 and CDR2: SGDLS and YYNGEE. This CDR3 has 14 amino acids.

This clonotype was seen many times. The genes are TRBV5-5 and TRBJ2-5; no reliable D call. This CDR3 has 14 residues. Germline V lookup: CDR1 SGHKS, CDR2 YYEKEE (reference sequence). V lost 5 bases and J lost 12, with 23 bases in between. CDR3 protein: CASRRADTKSWEYF. Here the CDR3 DNA reads TGTGCCAGCAGAAGGGCTGATACCAAGAGTTGGGAGTACTTC.

Ten or more counts support this clonotype. V usage is TRBV5-1 and J usage is TRBJ1-4; possibly TRBD1 for D (5 bases). The CDR3 has 15 amino acids. V gave up 2 bases and J gave up 5 bases, with 13 bases separating them. CDR1 SGHRS and CDR2 YFSETQ come from the germline V gene. This CDR3 is CASSFSGTENEKLFF. The CDR3 DNA is TGCGCCAGCAGCTTTTCCGGGACGGAAAATGAAAAACTGTTTTTT.

This clonotype was found many times. The chain has TRBV6-1 and TRBJ1-5, with D tentatively TRBD1 (5 bases). The CDR3 sequence is 18 residues long. CDR1 is MNHNS, CDR2 SASEGT, per germline. V shed 5 bases and J shed 0 bases, with 20 bases lying between them. In DNA, the CDR3 is TGTGCCAGCAGTCCATTCTCTCCAGGGCAGGTTAGCAATCAGCCCCAGCATTTT. Amino acid sequence: CASSPFSPGQVSNQPQHF.

This clonotype was detected ten times or more. This chain links TRBV7-9 with TRBJ1-5; D call uncertain. The ends were cut back, 3 bases at V and 0 bases at J, with 3 bases in the middle. The CDR3 is made up of 13 amino acids. Per germline, CDR1 SEHNR and CDR2 FQNEAQ (reference sequence). DNA for the CDR3: TGTGCCAGCAGCTTGCGTAGCAATCAGCCCCAGCATTTT. It encodes CASSLRSNQPQHF.

In its sample, this clonotype was seen once. This may be a read error: a much more frequent sequence differs by one nucleotide. Since the CDR3 does not end with the conserved phenylalanine or tryptophan, this likely comes from a read error. The gene calls are TRBV6-5 and TRBJ1-1; no reliable D call. Trimming stripped 0 bases from V and 4 bases from J, with 12 bases between. CDR3 length: 15 amino acids. CDR1 and CDR2 from the germline V gene are MNHEY and SVGAGI. CDR3 bases: TGTGCCAGCAGTTACTCACTGACGGGTGGCACTGAAGCTTTCTAT. Its protein product is CASSYSLTGGTEAFY.

This clonotype was recorded many times. The rearrangement links TRBV12-3 or TRBV12-4 to TRBJ1-5; D is possibly TRBD1 (6 bases). V was shortened by 3 bases and J by 9 bases, with 12 bases between the two germline ends. There are 13 residues in the CDR3. The CDR3 here is CASSLTRGGPQHF. For the CDR3, the DNA is TGTGCCAGCAGTTTGACCAGGGGAGGGCCCCAGCATTTT.

The table lists this clonotype with many counts. The V gene is TRBV5-1, the J gene TRBJ2-7, with TRBD1 matching 9 bases. V dropped 2 bases and J dropped 6; count of bases not matched to a gene: 9. CDR1 and CDR2 from the germline V gene are SGHRS and YFSETQ. The CDR3 length is 15 residues. The CDR3 nucleotides read TGCGCCAGCAGCTTCTTACAGGGGGCGCACGGCGAGCAGTACTTC. This codes for CASSFLQGAHGEQYF.

This clonotype turned up a few times. This sequence joins TRBV6-2 or TRBV6-3 and TRBJ1-5; TRBD1 matches at 11 bases. The CDR3 sequence is 20 residues long. CDR1 MNHEY and CDR2 SVGEGT come from the germline V gene. Losses at the gene ends were 0 bases for V and 0 bases for J; bases not matched to a gene: 10. This CDR3 reads CASSYSTGQGGPYSNQPQHF. CDR3 coding DNA: TGTGCCAGCAGTTACTCGACGGGACAGGGGGGCCCGTATAGCAATCAGCCCCAGCATTTT.

This clonotype came up many times. The rearrangement links TRBV15 to TRBJ1-5; D possibly corresponds to TRBD1 (6 bases). Germline lookup yields CDR1 LNHNV and CDR2 YYDKDF (reference sequence). CDR3 length equals 14 residues. V was cut by 6 bases and J by 4 bases, with 13 bases left in between. CDR3 in DNA: TGTGCCACCAGGGATCGACAGGAGAATCAGCCCCAGCATTTT. Protein: CATRDRQENQPQHF. Full variable domain (rest looked up from reference TRBV15 and TRBJ1-5): DAMVIQNPRYQVTQFGKPVTLSCSQTLNHNVMYWYQQKSSQAPKLLFHYYDKDFNNEADTPDNFQSRRPNTSFCFLDIRSPGLGDTAMYLCATRDRQENQPQHFGDGTRLSIL.

Worth noting for this clonotype: A much larger clone sits a single nucleotide away, making a read error possible. CDR3 amino acids: CASSLRQSNQPRHF. The CDR3 nucleotides read TGTGCCAGCAGTTTACGTCAGAGCAATCAGCCCCGGCATTTT. The V and J genes are TRBV12-3 or TRBV12-4 and TRBJ1-5; unclear D gene. The CDR3 is 14 amino acids.

This clonotype came up many times. This chain uses TRBV20-1 with TRBJ1-6, with 8 bases that match TRBD1. The ends lost 5 bases at V and 9 bases at J; junction bases unmatched: 21. CDR3 length: 18 residues. Germline-derived CDR1 and CDR2 are DFQATT and SNEGSKA (reference sequence). The CDR3 DNA is TGCAGTGCTCGGACAGGGAAAGAATCCAAACCAGAGGGTTCACCCCTCCACTTT. Its protein product is CSARTGKESKPEGSPLHF.

This clonotype was seen many times. The V and J genes are TRBV12-3 or TRBV12-4 and TRBJ2-5; D assignment may be TRBD1 or TRBD2 (5 bases each). V lost 5 bases to trimming and J lost 5 bases, with 12 bases between them. This CDR3 has 13 residues. This chain's CDR3 is CASSLAWGETQYF. The CDR3 coding sequence is TGTGCCAGCAGTCTTGCATGGGGGGAGACCCAGTACTTC.

This clonotype was observed at least ten times. The J gene is TRBJ1-2, the V gene TRBV6-5; D perhaps matches TRBD1 (5 bases). Germline values: CDR1 MNHEY, CDR2 SVGAGI. V was pared by 7 bases and J by 2 bases, with 17 bases between. CDR3 length: 15 amino acids. DNA for the CDR3: TGTGCCAGCACTTTCGGGACTCTGGGGAACTATGGCTACACCTTC. This codes for CASTFGTLGNYGYTF.

This clonotype occurred many times. V usage is TRBV15 and J usage is TRBJ2-4; 7 bases align to TRBD1. This CDR3 contains 15 residues. V was pared by 0 bases and J by 6 bases, with 5 bases of the junction left unmatched. From germline, CDR1 is LNHNV and CDR2 YYDKDF (reference sequence). This CDR3 is CATSRDLNRGNIQYF. Written as DNA, the CDR3 is TGTGCCACCAGCAGAGATCTGAACAGGGGAAACATTCAGTACTTC.

This clonotype was seen ten or more times. The V and J genes are TRBV12-3 or TRBV12-4 and TRBJ2-3, with D possibly being TRBD2 (6 bases). V lost 6 bases and J 2 bases, leaving 12 bases between the germline ends. The CDR3 sequence is 14 residues long. The CDR3 sequence: CASSRESVTDTQYF. The DNA for the CDR3 is TGTGCCAGCAGCCGGGAGTCGGTCACAGATACGCAGTATTTT.

This clonotype was seen at least ten times. The chain has TRBV7-2 and TRBJ1-1; 7 bases fit TRBD1. V gave up 3 bases and J gave up 1 base; unmatched junction bases: 8. Germline CDR1 and CDR2: SGHTA and FQGNSA. CDR3 length: 16 residues. In DNA, the CDR3 is TGTGCCAGCAGCTTCGGGACAGCATCTACGAACACTGAAGCTTTCTTT. Its translation: CASSFGTASTNTEAFF. The full variable domain, completed using reference TRBV7-2 and TRBJ1-1, is GAGVSQSPSNKVTEKGKDVELRCDPISGHTALYWYRQSLGQGLEFLIYFQGNSAPDKSGLPSDRFSAERTGGSVSTLTIQRTQQEDSAVYLCASSFGTASTNTEAFFGQGTRLTVV.